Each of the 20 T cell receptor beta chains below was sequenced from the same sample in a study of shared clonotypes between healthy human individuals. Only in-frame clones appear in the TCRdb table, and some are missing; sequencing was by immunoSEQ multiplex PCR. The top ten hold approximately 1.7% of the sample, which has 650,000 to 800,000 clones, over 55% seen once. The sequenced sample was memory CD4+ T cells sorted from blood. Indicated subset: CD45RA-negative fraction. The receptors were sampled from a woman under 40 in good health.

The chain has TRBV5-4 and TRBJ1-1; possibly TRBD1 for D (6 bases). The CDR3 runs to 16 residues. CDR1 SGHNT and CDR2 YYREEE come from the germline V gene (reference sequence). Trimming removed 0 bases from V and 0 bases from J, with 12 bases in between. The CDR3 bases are TGTGCCAGCAGCTTGGACAGGGCACATGTGAACACTGAAGCTTTCTTT. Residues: CASSLDRAHVNTEAFF.

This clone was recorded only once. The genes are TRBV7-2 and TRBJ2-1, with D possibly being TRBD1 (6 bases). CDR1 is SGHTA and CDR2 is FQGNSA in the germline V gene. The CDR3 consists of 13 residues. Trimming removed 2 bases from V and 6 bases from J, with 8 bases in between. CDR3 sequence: CASSLNRANEQFF. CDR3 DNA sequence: TGTGCCAGCAGCTTAAACAGGGCCAATGAGCAGTTCTTC.

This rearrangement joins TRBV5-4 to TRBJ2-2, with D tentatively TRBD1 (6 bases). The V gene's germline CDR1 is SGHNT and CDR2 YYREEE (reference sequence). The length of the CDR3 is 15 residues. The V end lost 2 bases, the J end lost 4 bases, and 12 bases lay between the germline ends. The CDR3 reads CASSLKQGFTGELFF. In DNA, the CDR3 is TGTGCCAGCAGCTTAAAGCAGGGGTTCACCGGGGAGCTGTTTTTT.

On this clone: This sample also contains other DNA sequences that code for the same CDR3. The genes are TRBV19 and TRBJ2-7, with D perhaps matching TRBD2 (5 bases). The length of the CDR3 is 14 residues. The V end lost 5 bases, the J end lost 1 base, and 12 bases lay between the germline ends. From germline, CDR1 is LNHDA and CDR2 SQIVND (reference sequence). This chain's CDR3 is CASSPSGTSYEQYF. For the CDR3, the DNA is TGTGCCAGTAGTCCCAGCGGAACTTCCTACGAGCAGTACTTC.

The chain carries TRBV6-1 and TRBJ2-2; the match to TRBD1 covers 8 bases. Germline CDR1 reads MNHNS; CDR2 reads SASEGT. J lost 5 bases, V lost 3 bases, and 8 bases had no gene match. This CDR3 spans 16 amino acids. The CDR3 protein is CASSDLRGQRTGELFF. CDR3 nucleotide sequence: TGTGCCAGCAGTGATCTCAGGGGGCAAAGAACCGGGGAGCTGTTTTTT.

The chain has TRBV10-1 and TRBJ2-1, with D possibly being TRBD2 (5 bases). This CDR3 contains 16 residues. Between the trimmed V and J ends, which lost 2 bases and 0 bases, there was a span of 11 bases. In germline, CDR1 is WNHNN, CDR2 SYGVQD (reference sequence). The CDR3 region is CASSEVSANSYNEQFF. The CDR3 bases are TGCGCCAGCAGTGAGGTTAGCGCGAACTCCTACAATGAGCAGTTCTTC.

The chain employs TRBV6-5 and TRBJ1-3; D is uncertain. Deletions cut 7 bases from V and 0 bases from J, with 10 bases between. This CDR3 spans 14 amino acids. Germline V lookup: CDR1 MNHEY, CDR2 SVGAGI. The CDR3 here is CASKNGNSGNTIYF. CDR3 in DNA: TGTGCCAGCAAAAACGGAAACTCTGGAAACACCATATATTTT.

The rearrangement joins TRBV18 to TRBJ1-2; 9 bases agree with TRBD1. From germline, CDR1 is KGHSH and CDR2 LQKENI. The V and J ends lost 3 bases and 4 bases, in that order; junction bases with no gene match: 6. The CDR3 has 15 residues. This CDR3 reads CASSPPGQGTYGYTF. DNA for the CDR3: TGTGCCAGCTCACCTCCCGGACAGGGGACCTATGGCTACACCTTC. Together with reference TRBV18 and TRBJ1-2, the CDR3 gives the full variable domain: NAGVMQNPRHLVRRRGQEARLRCSPMKGHSHVYWYRQLPEEGLKFMVYLQKENIIDESGMPKERFSAEFPKEGPSILRIQQVVRGDSAAYFCASSPPGQGTYGYTFGSGTRLTVV.

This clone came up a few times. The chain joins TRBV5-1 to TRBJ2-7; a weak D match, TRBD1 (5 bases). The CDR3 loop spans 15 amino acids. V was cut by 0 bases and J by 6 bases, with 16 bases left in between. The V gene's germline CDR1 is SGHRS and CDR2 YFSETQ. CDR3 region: CASSLAGAGYLEQYF. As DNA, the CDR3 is TGCGCCAGCAGCTTGGCCGGCGCAGGGTACCTCGAGCAGTACTTC.

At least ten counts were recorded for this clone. The CDR3 here is CASSSRQRGHSGNTIYF. The CDR3 DNA reads as TGTGCCAGCAGCTCAAGACAAAGGGGACACTCTGGAAACACCATATATTTT. The V gene is TRBV28, the J gene TRBJ1-3; D perhaps matches TRBD1 (6 bases). The CDR3 length is 17 residues. Germline loops: CDR1 MDHEN, CDR2 SYDVKM. With 6 bases removed from V and 0 bases from J, the gap between germline ends came to 18 bases.

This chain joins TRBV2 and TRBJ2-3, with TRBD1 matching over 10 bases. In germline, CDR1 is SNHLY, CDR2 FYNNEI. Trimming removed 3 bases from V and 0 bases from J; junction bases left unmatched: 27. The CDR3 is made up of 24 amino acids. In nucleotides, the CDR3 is TGTGCCAGCAGTGATTTGAGTGGTTGGGGACAGGGGTCGACTAGCAGTATGAGCACAGATACGCAGTATTTT. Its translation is CASSDLSGWGQGSTSSMSTDTQYF.

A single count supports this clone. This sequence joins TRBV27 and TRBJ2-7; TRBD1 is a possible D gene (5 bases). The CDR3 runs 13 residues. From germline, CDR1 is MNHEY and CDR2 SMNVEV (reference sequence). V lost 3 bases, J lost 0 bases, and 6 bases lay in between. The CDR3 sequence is CASSFDSSYEQYF. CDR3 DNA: TGTGCCAGCAGTTTCGACAGCTCCTACGAGCAGTACTTC.

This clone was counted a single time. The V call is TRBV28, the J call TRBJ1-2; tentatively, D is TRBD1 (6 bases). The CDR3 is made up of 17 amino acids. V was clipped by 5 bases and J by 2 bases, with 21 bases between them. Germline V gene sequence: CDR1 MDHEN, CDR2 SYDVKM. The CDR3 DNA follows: TGTGCCAGCAGTCCCCCCCCACAGGGACTCGGAAACTATGGCTACACCTTC. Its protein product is CASSPPPQGLGNYGYTF.

DNA for the CDR3: TGCGCCAGCAGTGAGTCCCCAGGGGAAATTTACGAGCAGTACTTC. Protein product: CASSESPGEIYEQYF. The gene calls are TRBV10-1 and TRBJ2-7; perhaps TRBD1 as D (6 bases). Germline loops: CDR1 WNHNN, CDR2 SYGVQD (reference sequence). The V end lost 0 bases, the J end lost 4 bases, and 13 bases lay between the germline ends. The CDR3 extends over 15 amino acids.

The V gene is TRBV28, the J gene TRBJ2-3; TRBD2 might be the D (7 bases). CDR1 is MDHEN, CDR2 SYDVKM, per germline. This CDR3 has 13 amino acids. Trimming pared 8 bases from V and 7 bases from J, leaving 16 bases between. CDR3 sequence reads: CASGGGSLYTQYF. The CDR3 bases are TGTGCCAGCGGGGGCGGGAGTTTGTATACGCAGTATTTT.

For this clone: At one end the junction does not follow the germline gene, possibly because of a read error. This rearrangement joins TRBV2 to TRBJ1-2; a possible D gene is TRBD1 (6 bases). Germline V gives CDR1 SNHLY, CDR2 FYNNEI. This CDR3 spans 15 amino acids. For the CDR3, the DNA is TGTGCCAGCACCAGCGGGGGGGGCTATCACTCTGGACTAGCCTTC. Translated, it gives CASTSGGGYHSGLAF.

In nucleotides, the CDR3 is TGTGCCATCAGTGATCTAGCGGAGACCTACAATGAGCAGTTCTTC. Protein product: CAISDLAETYNEQFF. V gene TRBV10-3 combines with J gene TRBJ2-1, with 7 bases aligning to TRBD2. CDR3 size: 15 residues. J was trimmed by 2 bases and V by 3 bases; bases with no gene match: 4. CDR1 ENHRY and CDR2 SYGVKD come from the germline V gene.

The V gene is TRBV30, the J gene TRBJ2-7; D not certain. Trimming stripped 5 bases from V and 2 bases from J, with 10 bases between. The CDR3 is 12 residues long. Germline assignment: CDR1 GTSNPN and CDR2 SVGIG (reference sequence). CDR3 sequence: CAWGKLPYEQYF. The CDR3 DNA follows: TGTGCCTGGGGGAAGCTTCCCTACGAGCAGTACTTC.

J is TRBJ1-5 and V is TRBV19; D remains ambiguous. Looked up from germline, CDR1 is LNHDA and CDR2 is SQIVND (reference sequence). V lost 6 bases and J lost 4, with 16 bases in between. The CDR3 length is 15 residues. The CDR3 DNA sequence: TGTGCCAGTAGCGGCACACCATTTAAGAATCAGCCCCAGCATTTT. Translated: CASSGTPFKNQPQHF.

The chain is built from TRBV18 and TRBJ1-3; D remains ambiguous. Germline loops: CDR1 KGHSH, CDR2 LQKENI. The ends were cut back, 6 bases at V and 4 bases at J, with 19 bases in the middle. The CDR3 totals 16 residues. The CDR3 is CASSPTLASRGNTIYF. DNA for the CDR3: TGTGCCAGCTCGCCCACCCTGGCCAGTAGAGGAAACACCATATATTTT.